Listed below are T cell receptor beta chains from one sample, sequenced in a study of spatial heterogeneity in lung cancer. Via MiXCR, TCRdb re-called the 5' RACE reads, giving one row per CDR3 protein. The data show approximately 3,000 distinct CDR3 sequences, about 6.3% seen once. The specimen was lung tumor tissue, collected at surgery. The receptors derive from a male donor with early-stage non-small cell lung cancer. Both conserved end residues are part of each CDR3. Fields, in order: J gene, V gene, CDR3 protein.

>TRBJ2-4|TRBV28
CASSFGDRNIQYF
>TRBJ1-2|TRBV18
CASSPGEPVNYGYTF
>TRBJ2-3|TRBV7-2
CASSPERATDTQYF
>TRBJ1-1|TRBV5-1
CASSFIYEGEAFF
>TRBJ2-1|TRBV20-1
CSALLATYNEQFF
>TRBJ2-1|TRBV12-3/TRBV12-4
CASSLHGSDDEQFF
>TRBJ2-1|TRBV14
CASSQGLSYSYNEQFF
>TRBJ2-7|TRBV18
CASSPGQGSYEQYF
>TRBJ2-7|TRBV7-9
CASSPGGRASYEQYF
>TRBJ2-3|TRBV20-1
CSATTTSGLRDTQYF
>TRBJ2-1|TRBV20-1
CSANPLRQSSYNEQFF
>TRBJ2-6|TRBV5-1
CASSLGVSFSGANVLTF
>TRBJ2-1|TRBV12-3/TRBV12-4
CASSPRTGGTEQFF
>TRBJ1-1|TRBV6-6
CASSLQGVTEAFF
>TRBJ1-3|TRBV6-6
CASSYRDRGNTIYF
>TRBJ2-7|TRBV20-1
CSARNLIESSYEQYF
>TRBJ1-2|TRBV5-1
CASSPGQGNYGYTF
>TRBJ1-2|TRBV5-1
CASSFGESIDGYTF
>TRBJ2-5|TRBV12-3/TRBV12-4
CASSLGVEGETQYF
>TRBJ2-3|TRBV28
CASRVAADTQYF
>TRBJ2-5|TRBV12-3/TRBV12-4
CASSFSGREETQYF
>TRBJ1-1|TRBV12-3/TRBV12-4
CASCPGPPTEAFF
>TRBJ2-2|TRBV18
CASSPWDKFTGELFF
>TRBJ2-4|TRBV20-1
CSARGNTLVIQYF
>TRBJ2-1|TRBV11-2
CASSLRTGMFEQFF
>TRBJ1-4|TRBV19
CASSPRDTRNEKLFF
>TRBJ2-7|TRBV28
CASSLYRGTTYEQYF
>TRBJ2-7|TRBV20-1
CSASPPPYEQYF
>TRBJ2-7|TRBV6-2/TRBV6-3
CASSYSFYEQYF
>TRBJ1-2|TRBV29-1
CSVDWFYGYTF
>TRBJ2-5|TRBV14
CASSPRTSGTQYF
>TRBJ1-1|TRBV7-9
CASSAYTEAFF
>TRBJ1-1|TRBV6-2/TRBV6-3
CASSPMGQGGVSEAFF
>TRBJ1-1|TRBV12-3/TRBV12-4
CASSLGGMNTEAFF
>TRBJ1-6|TRBV6-2/TRBV6-3
CASSSRGDSPLHF
>TRBJ2-3|TRBV28
CASSSVGLPGDTQYF
>TRBJ2-2|TRBV12-3/TRBV12-4
CASSSPLGVAGGENGELFF
>TRBJ1-6|TRBV7-2
CASSLDRSSYNSPLHF
>TRBJ2-1|TRBV12-3/TRBV12-4
CASSLHGSSYNEQFF
>TRBJ2-2|TRBV6-5
CASSYQLQGTGELFF
>TRBJ2-2|TRBV6-1
CASTFYTGELFF
>TRBJ1-5|TRBV19
CASSIDPLRPQHF
>TRBJ2-5|TRBV29-1
CSAAINRGGETQYF
>TRBJ1-6|TRBV18
CASSPLPTASGIYNSPLHF
>TRBJ2-7|TRBV5-1
CASAPGARPYEQYF
>TRBJ2-2|TRBV7-9
CASSSRGELFF
>TRBJ2-7|TRBV18
CASSPTGQGSHYEQYF
>TRBJ2-5|TRBV9
CASGPSGIGGETQYF
>TRBJ2-3|TRBV7-2
CASSQYGDTQYF
>TRBJ2-6|TRBV4-3
CASSQDLAGVGSGANVLTF
>TRBJ2-1|TRBV20-1
CSARDGRISYNEQFF
>TRBJ2-3|TRBV11-2
CASSFYTDTQYF
>TRBJ2-7|TRBV20-1
CSARGGGPRGYEQYF
>TRBJ1-3|TRBV28
CASSLLSGNTIYF
>TRBJ2-5|TRBV5-6
CASSLLGQQETQYF
>TRBJ1-5|TRBV24-1
CATSDPNDGGLGNQPQHF
>TRBJ1-6|TRBV4-2
CASSQDGSTGSNSPLHF
>TRBJ1-1|TRBV12-3/TRBV12-4
CASSLGRKNTEAFF
>TRBJ2-5|TRBV28
CASSSGQETQYF